A single sample gave rise to the 21 T cell receptor beta chains below, sequenced in a study of blood T cell repertoires in COVID-19. This table comes from immunoSEQ multiplex PCR, and its TCRdb copy is limited to in-frame clones, with some not included. The data show about 150,000 clones, 65% to 90% seen once. The specimen sequenced was peripheral blood. The receptor source for this set is a woman in her forties or fifties with acute or convalescent COVID-19.

The chain is built from TRBV27 and TRBJ2-3, with D possibly being TRBD1 (6 bases). Germline V lookup: CDR1 MNHEY, CDR2 SMNVEV (reference sequence). The ends were cut back, 0 bases at V and 4 bases at J, with 14 bases in the middle. This CDR3 is built from 16 residues. The CDR3 reads CASSLSAGAVADTQYF. The CDR3 DNA reads as TGTGCCAGCAGTTTATCGGCAGGGGCAGTTGCAGATACGCAGTATTTT.

The chain is built from TRBV23-1 and TRBJ1-2, with 8 bases lining up with TRBD1. TRBV23-1 is designated an ORF whose function remains uncertain. This CDR3 contains 16 residues. V was pared by 6 bases and J by 0 bases, with 9 bases of the junction left unmatched. The CDR3 is CASSQVQGATNYGYTF. In DNA, the CDR3 is TGCGCCAGCAGCCAAGTTCAGGGGGCCACTAACTATGGCTACACCTTC.

This clone was seen a few times. This chain connects TRBV18 to TRBJ2-7; D possibly corresponds to TRBD2 (6 bases). The CDR3 length is 17 residues. Trimming cost V 4 bases and J 2 bases, with 21 bases left between them. Germline lookup yields CDR1 KGHSH and CDR2 LQKENI. CDR3 amino acids: CASSQLPRDSYTYEQYF. CDR3 sequence (DNA): TGTGCCAGCTCACAGTTACCCCGGGACTCTTATACCTACGAGCAGTACTTC.

V gene TRBV2 combines with J gene TRBJ2-5; 7 positions agree with TRBD2. J was trimmed by 5 bases and V by 1 base; bases with no gene match: 1. The length of the CDR3 is 13 residues. Per germline, CDR1 SNHLY and CDR2 FYNNEI. The DNA of the CDR3 is TGTGCCAGCAGTGAAGTGGGAGGGGAGACCCAGTACTTC. This translates into CASSEVGGETQYF.

A single count supports this clone. This sequence joins TRBV2 and TRBJ2-2, with 8 bases matching TRBD2. From germline, CDR1 is SNHLY and CDR2 FYNNEI. After removal of 5 bases from V and 5 bases from J, the junction contained 7 bases not matched to a gene. CDR3 length equals 15 residues. The CDR3 sequence is CASSRVAGHTGELFF. The CDR3 coding sequence is TGTGCCAGCAGTCGAGTAGCGGGGCATACCGGGGAGCTGTTTTTT.

J is TRBJ1-2 and V is TRBV6-2 or TRBV6-3, with D uncertain. The CDR3 has 14 amino acids. The V end was cut by 2 bases, the J end by 1 base, with 8 bases between. Germline CDR1 and CDR2: MNHEY and SVGEGT. Here the CDR3 DNA reads TGTGCCAGCAGTTACGAGGGTTTTAACTATGGCTACACCTTC. Translated, it gives CASSYEGFNYGYTF.

This sequence joins TRBV4-1 and TRBJ1-3; D might be TRBD1 (6 bases). Germline V gene data show CDR1 as MGHRA and CDR2 as YSYEKL. The CDR3 has 19 amino acids. V gave up 0 bases and J gave up 0 bases, with 18 bases separating them. Written as DNA, the CDR3 is TGCGCCAGCAGCCAAGATCCGGTTGTGACAGGACACTCTGGAAACACCATATATTTT. Its translation is CASSQDPVVTGHSGNTIYF.

The chain is built from TRBV5-1 and TRBJ2-3, with 15 bases fitting TRBD2. The CDR3 has 19 residues. Looked up from germline, CDR1 is SGHRS and CDR2 is YFSETQ. V gave up 3 bases and J gave up 5 bases; unmatched junction bases: 13. The CDR3 is CASSYGLAGGPIGRDTQYF. The CDR3 DNA follows: TGCGCCAGCAGCTACGGACTAGCGGGAGGGCCGATTGGTAGAGATACGCAGTATTTT.

This sequence joins TRBV9 and TRBJ1-1; TRBD1 aligns across 8 bases. The CDR3 consists of 15 residues. V lost 4 bases to trimming and J lost 0 bases; unmatched junction nucleotides: 5. The germline CDR1 and CDR2 sequences are SGDLS and YYNGEE. CDR3 sequence: CASSKRQGMNTEAFF. The CDR3 coding sequence is TGTGCCAGCAGCAAAAGACAGGGGATGAACACTGAAGCTTTCTTT. The full variable domain, rest sourced from reference TRBV9 and TRBJ1-1, is DSGVTQTPKHLITATGQRVTLRCSPRSGDLSVYWYQQSLDQGLQFLIQYYNGEERAKGNILERFSAQQFPDLHSELNLSSLELGDSALYFCASSKRQGMNTEAFFGQGTRLTVV.

The V and J genes are TRBV12-3 or TRBV12-4 and TRBJ2-7; no reliable D call. Trimming removed 1 base from V and 6 bases from J, with 10 bases in between. This CDR3 comprises 13 residues. CDR3 coding DNA: TGTGCCAGCAGTTTAGTAGAGGCTGGCGAGCAGTACTTC. Translated, it gives CASSLVEAGEQYF.

This clone was counted between two and nine times. This chain connects TRBV6-5 to TRBJ2-2; TRBD2 matches at 7 bases. This CDR3 contains 14 residues. The germline gives CDR1 MNHEY, CDR2 SVGAGI. V shed 6 bases, J shed 3 bases, and the junction held 4 bases outside the gene matches. For the CDR3, the DNA is TGTGCCAGCAGGTGGACTAGGGACACCGGGGAGCTGTTTTTT. Its protein is CASRWTRDTGELFF.

This chain connects TRBV6-5 to TRBJ1-2; D uncertain. CDR1 and CDR2 from the germline V gene are MNHEY and SVGAGI. V was clipped by 6 bases and J by 2 bases, with 10 bases between them. The length of the CDR3 is 13 residues. The CDR3 loop reads CASRLQRNYGYTF. The CDR3 region has the DNA TGTGCCAGCAGGTTGCAGAGGAACTATGGCTACACCTTC.

This clone was observed a handful of times. This chain uses TRBV5-6 with TRBJ2-7; D might be TRBD1 (7 bases). Trimming removed 0 bases at V and 0 bases at J, with 13 bases between. This CDR3 is built from 16 residues. Germline CDR1 reads SGHDT; CDR2 reads YYEEEE. The DNA for the CDR3 is TGTGCCAGCAGCTTGGGCCCCAGGGGGGTCTCCTACGAGCAGTACTTC. Encoded protein: CASSLGPRGVSYEQYF.

This chain links TRBV2 with TRBJ1-5; D not resolved. The CDR3 spans 14 residues. Trimming shortened V by 7 bases and J by 3 bases, and 13 bases separated the two germline ends. Germline values: CDR1 SNHLY, CDR2 FYNNEI. CDR3: CASKPDMYNQPQHF. In DNA, the CDR3 is TGTGCCAGCAAACCCGACATGTACAATCAGCCCCAGCATTTT.

The rearrangement joins TRBV7-8 to TRBJ2-1, with D maybe TRBD2 (6 bases). The germline V gene has CDR1 SGHVS and CDR2 FQNEAQ. V lost 5 bases, J lost 3 bases, and 14 bases lay in between. The CDR3 is 15 amino acids. DNA of the CDR3: TGTGCCAGCAGCCGAGCCGGGACTCACTACAATGAGCAGTTCTTC. Protein sequence: CASSRAGTHYNEQFF.

The count of this clone is one. This sequence joins TRBV6-5 and TRBJ2-3; a weak D match, TRBD1 (5 bases). The CDR3 has 13 amino acids. Germline lookup yields CDR1 MNHEY and CDR2 SVGAGI. V was trimmed by 4 bases and J by 4 bases, leaving 9 bases between them. The CDR3 here is CASSSPGSDTQYF. The CDR3, as DNA: TGTGCCAGCAGTTCCCCAGGGTCAGATACGCAGTATTTT.

The chain employs TRBV20-1 and TRBJ1-5; perhaps TRBD1 as D (6 bases). Trimming shortened V by 3 bases and J by 2 bases, and 14 bases separated the two germline ends. The CDR3 is 15 residues long. CDR1 DFQATT and CDR2 SNEGSKA come from the germline V gene (reference sequence). As DNA, the CDR3 is TGCAGTGCTAGTAGGACAGCTTCACGCAATCAGCCCCAGCATTTT. Protein sequence: CSASRTASRNQPQHF.

DNA for the CDR3: TGCGCCAGCAGCACTGGACAGGGATGGGAGACCCAGTACTTC. It is translated as CASSTGQGWETQYF. The chain joins TRBV5-1 to TRBJ2-5, with TRBD1 matching over 8 bases. Per the germline V gene, CDR1 is SGHRS and CDR2 is YFSETQ. With 4 bases clipped from V and 5 bases from J, the junction kept 7 bases outside the gene matches. The CDR3 totals 14 residues.

V usage is TRBV15 and J usage is TRBJ2-2; maybe TRBD2 (5 bases). The CDR3 extends over 16 amino acids. The germline V and J ends were trimmed by 0 bases and 3 bases, with 11 bases remaining between them. Per the germline V gene, CDR1 is LNHNV and CDR2 is YYDKDF (reference sequence). The CDR3 region is CATSRDTRGYTGELFF. CDR3 DNA sequence: TGTGCCACCAGCAGAGACACCCGGGGTTACACCGGGGAGCTGTTTTTT.

The gene calls are TRBV7-9 and TRBJ1-1; TRBD1 aligns across 7 bases. CDR1 and CDR2 from the germline V gene are SEHNR and FQNEAQ (reference sequence). This CDR3 has 15 amino acids. V was clipped by 7 bases and J by 0 bases; unmatched bases: 8. CDR3 amino acids: CASIYQGGVNTEAFF. DNA of the CDR3: TGTGCCAGCATTTATCAGGGGGGTGTGAACACTGAAGCTTTCTTT. Based on the CDR3 plus reference TRBV7-9 and TRBJ1-1, the full variable domain is DTGVSQNPRHKITKRGQNVTFRCDPISEHNRLYWYRQTLGQGPEFLTYFQNEAQLEKSRLLSDRFSAERPKGSFSTLEIQRTEQGDSAMYLCASIYQGGVNTEAFFGQGTRLTVV.

The rearrangement links TRBV15 to TRBJ1-4, with TRBD1 matching over 9 bases. Germline CDR1 and CDR2: LNHNV and YYDKDF (reference sequence). J was trimmed by 8 bases and V by 0 bases; bases with no gene match: 4. The CDR3 totals 15 residues. CDR3 in DNA: TGTGCCACCAGCAGAGAACAGGGGGCAAGGGAAAAACTGTTTTTT. The encoded protein is CATSREQGAREKLFF.